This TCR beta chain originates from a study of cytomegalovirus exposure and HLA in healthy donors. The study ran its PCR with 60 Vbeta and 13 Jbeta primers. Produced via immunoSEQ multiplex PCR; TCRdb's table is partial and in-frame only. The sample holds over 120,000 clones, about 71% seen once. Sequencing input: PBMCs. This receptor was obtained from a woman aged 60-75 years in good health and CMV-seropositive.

The CDR3 here is CASSLNRAGGNEQFF. The CDR3 region has the DNA TGTGCCAGCAGCCTGAACAGGGCCGGGGGGAATGAGCAGTTCTTC. The chain is built from TRBV7-6 and TRBJ2-1, with D tentatively TRBD2 (7 bases). Between the trimmed V and J ends, which lost 5 bases and 7 bases, there was a span of 18 bases. From germline, CDR1 is SGHVS and CDR2 FNYEAQ. The CDR3 sequence is 15 residues long.